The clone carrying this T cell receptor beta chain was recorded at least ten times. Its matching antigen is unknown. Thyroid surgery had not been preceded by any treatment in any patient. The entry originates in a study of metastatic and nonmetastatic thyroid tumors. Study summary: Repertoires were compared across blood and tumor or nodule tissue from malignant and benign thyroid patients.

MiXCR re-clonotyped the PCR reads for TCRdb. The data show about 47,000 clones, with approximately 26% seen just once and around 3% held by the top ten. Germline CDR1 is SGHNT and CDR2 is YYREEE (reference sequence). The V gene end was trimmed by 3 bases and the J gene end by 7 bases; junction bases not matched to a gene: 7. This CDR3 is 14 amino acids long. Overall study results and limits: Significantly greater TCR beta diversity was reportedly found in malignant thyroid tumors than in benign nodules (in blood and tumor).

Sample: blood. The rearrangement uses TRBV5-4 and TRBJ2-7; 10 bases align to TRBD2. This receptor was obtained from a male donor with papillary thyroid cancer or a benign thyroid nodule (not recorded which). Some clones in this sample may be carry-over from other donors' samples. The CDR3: CASSSSGRAEEQYF. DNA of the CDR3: TGTGCCAGCAGCTCTAGCGGGAGAGCGGAAGAGCAGTACTTC.